These 10 T cell receptor beta chains were sequenced from one sample in a study of blood T cell repertoires in COVID-19. Assay used: immunoSEQ multiplex PCR; TCRdb lists only in-frame clones, some missing. The sample has some 95,000 clones, more than 70% seen once. Material for sequencing was peripheral blood. These receptors originate from a man between 70 and 80 years old with acute or convalescent COVID-19.

This clone appeared a few times. The rearrangement joins TRBV19 to TRBJ2-2, with TRBD1 identical over 7 bases. There are 15 residues in the CDR3. Looked up from germline, CDR1 is LNHDA and CDR2 is SQIVND (reference sequence). Trimming removed 9 bases from V and 0 bases from J; junction bases left unmatched: 7. The CDR3 coding sequence is TGTGCCAGCCGCCCGGGACAGACGAACACCGGGGAGCTGTTTTTT. Its protein is CASRPGQTNTGELFF.

The chain uses TRBV27 and TRBJ1-6; 10 bases map to TRBD1. Germline V CDR1 and CDR2: MNHEY, SMNVEV (reference sequence). Trimming removed 4 bases from V and 9 bases from J; junction bases left unmatched: 0. The CDR3 is 13 residues long. The CDR3 loop reads CASSWDRGSPLHF. CDR3 DNA sequence: TGTGCCAGCAGTTGGGACAGGGGTTCACCCCTCCACTTT.

This clone was seen a single time. This chain uses TRBV5-1 with TRBJ2-2; TRBD2 agrees at 9 bases. Germline CDR1 and CDR2: SGHRS and YFSETQ. J gave up 5 bases and V 5 bases, and 4 bases lay outside the gene matches. CDR3 size: 14 residues. Written as DNA, the CDR3 is TGCGCCAGCAGAGATAGCGGGAGTACCGGGGAGCTGTTTTTT. It encodes CASRDSGSTGELFF.

The CDR3 is CASSYLGQGAYNEQFF. CDR3 in DNA: TGTGCCAGCAGTTACTTGGGACAGGGGGCATACAATGAGCAGTTCTTC. This chain links TRBV6-6 with TRBJ2-1; 12 nucleotides agree with TRBD1. Per germline, CDR1 MNHNY and CDR2 SVGAGI (reference sequence). The CDR3 contains 16 residues. The trim removed 1 base at V and 4 bases at J, leaving 2 bases unmatched.

The chain carries TRBV6-5 and TRBJ1-1; maybe TRBD1 (6 bases). Germline assignment: CDR1 MNHEY and CDR2 SVGAGI. This CDR3 spans 13 amino acids. V lost 2 bases to trimming and J lost 7 bases, with 11 bases between them. The CDR3 DNA sequence: TGTGCCAGCAGTTACGCACAGGGAATTGAAGCTTTCTTT. It is translated as CASSYAQGIEAFF.

The chain joins TRBV19 to TRBJ2-3, with 9 positions matching TRBD2. V shed 5 bases and J 0 bases; nucleotides not matched to a gene: 6. This CDR3 comprises 16 residues. From germline, CDR1 is LNHDA and CDR2 SQIVND (reference sequence). CDR3 region: CASSAGLAYSTDTQYF. CDR3 nucleotide sequence: TGTGCCAGTAGTGCGGGACTAGCCTACAGCACAGATACGCAGTATTTT.

In this sample, this clone turned up once. In nucleotides, the CDR3 is TGTGCCAGCTCACCATCCCGGGACAGGGGTGACTATGGCTACACCTTC. Its translation: CASSPSRDRGDYGYTF. V is TRBV18 and J is TRBJ1-2, with 10 positions matching TRBD1. The CDR3 runs to 16 residues. The germline gives CDR1 KGHSH, CDR2 LQKENI. V lost 2 bases to trimming and J lost 3 bases; unmatched junction nucleotides: 6.

This clone was recorded only once. The chain is built from TRBV2 and TRBJ1-1; possibly TRBD1 for D (6 bases). Trimming shortened V by 8 bases and J by 8 bases, and 12 bases separated the two germline ends. The CDR3 consists of 11 residues. Germline V CDR1 and CDR2: SNHLY, FYNNEI. The CDR3 loop reads CASGATGEAFF. CDR3 nucleotides: TGTGCCAGCGGGGCGACAGGAGAAGCTTTCTTT.

This clone was counted a few times. The J gene is TRBJ1-5, the V gene TRBV30; no definite D call. CDR3 length: 13 amino acids. In germline, CDR1 is GTSNPN, CDR2 SVGIG (reference sequence). Between the trimmed V and J ends, which lost 2 bases and 5 bases, there was a span of 10 bases. CDR3 sequence: CAWSRGIDQPQHF. The CDR3 DNA follows: TGTGCCTGGAGTCGAGGGATTGATCAGCCCCAGCATTTT.

The chain employs TRBV9 and TRBJ1-2; D is unresolved. Per the germline V gene, CDR1 is SGDLS and CDR2 is YYNGEE. The CDR3 runs 14 residues. V was clipped by 6 bases and J by 7 bases, with 19 bases between them. CDR3 coding DNA: TGTGCCAGCACCCGTACGGAGGGTGTGAGTGGCTACACCTTC. This translates into CASTRTEGVSGYTF. The whole variable domain, remainder taken from reference TRBV9 and TRBJ1-2, is DSGVTQTPKHLITATGQRVTLRCSPRSGDLSVYWYQQSLDQGLQFLIQYYNGEERAKGNILERFSAQQFPDLHSELNLSSLELGDSALYFCASTRTEGVSGYTFGSGTRLTVV.